These 20 T cell receptor beta chains came from one sample sequenced in a study of regulatory T cells in long-lasting Graves disease. For TCR beta, libraries came from iRepertoire HTBI primers and Arm-PCR of CDR3 regions. Each CDR3 protein is one row after TCRdb ran MiXCR on the multiplex PCR reads. The sample gives approximately 440,000 distinct CDR3 sequences, about a sixth of which show up once; 12% is in the top ten. The time point is: newly diagnosed GD, antithyroid drugs for less than 3 months. Generation of the TCR library employed RNA extracted from PBMCs. A further study also used this sample, focusing on T cells in Graves' hyperthyroidism and ophthalmopathy.

Sample: peripheral blood mononuclear cells (PBMCs), taken at new diagnosis, from a patient treated with antithyroid drugs. These receptors were taken from a man aged 35 to 55 with Graves disease.

In this sample, this clonotype turned up many times. V and J are TRBV20-1 and TRBJ2-1, with 14 bases that match TRBD2. J gave up 6 bases and V 1 base, and 2 bases lay outside the gene matches. The V gene's germline CDR1 is DFQATT and CDR2 SNEGSKA (reference sequence). The CDR3 has 15 residues. The CDR3 loop is CSARVGLAGGNEQFF. CDR3 DNA: TGCAGTGCTAGAGTCGGACTAGCGGGAGGCAATGAGCAGTTCTTC.

This clonotype was recorded a few times. The V gene is TRBV15, the J gene TRBJ2-3; D is ambiguous. CDR1 LNHNV and CDR2 YYDKDF come from the germline V gene (reference sequence). The CDR3 runs 13 residues. Trimming cost V 0 bases and J 6 bases, with 7 bases left between them. CDR3 in amino acids: CATSREYGDTQYF. The CDR3 DNA reads TGTGCCACCAGCAGAGAGTACGGGGATACGCAGTATTTT.

This clonotype was seen repeatedly, ten times or more. CDR3 nucleotide sequence: TGTGCCAGCAGCTTACTAGCGGGAGTACGAGAGCAGTTCTTC. Its protein product is CASSLLAGVREQFF. The chain recombines TRBV11-2 with TRBJ2-1, with 10 bases fitting TRBD2. CDR1 and CDR2 (germline): SGHAT, FQNNGV. Trimming cost V 2 bases and J 10 bases; bases outside gene matches: 5. The CDR3 totals 14 residues.

This clonotype was found a few times. The chain is built from TRBV11-2 and TRBJ1-6, with 8 bases matching TRBD1. CDR3 length: 14 amino acids. J gave up 8 bases and V 0 bases, and 0 bases lay outside the gene matches. Germline loops: CDR1 SGHAT, CDR2 FQNNGV. The CDR3 region has the DNA TGTGCCAGCAGCTTAGAGACAGGGGATTCACCCCTCCACTTT. It encodes CASSLETGDSPLHF.

This rearrangement joins TRBV6-1 to TRBJ2-5; 9 bases align to TRBD1. Unmatched junction bases numbered 8, after V lost 6 bases and J lost 3 bases. CDR3 length equals 15 residues. Germline V gene sequence: CDR1 MNHNS, CDR2 SASEGT. Here the CDR3 DNA reads TGTGCCAGCAGCGCCTCCCGGGACAGGGAAGAGACCCAGTACTTC. Protein product: CASSASRDREETQYF.

This clonotype was observed at least ten times. The chain employs TRBV20-1 and TRBJ2-3, with TRBD2 matching 10 bases. From germline, CDR1 is DFQATT and CDR2 SNEGSKA (reference sequence). Trimming removed 4 bases from V and 2 bases from J; junction bases left unmatched: 9. This CDR3 comprises 16 residues. The CDR3 sequence: CSAKRTSGIITDTQYF. The CDR3 DNA follows: TGCAGTGCTAAAAGAACTAGCGGGATTATCACAGATACGCAGTATTTT.

The chain employs TRBV11-2 and TRBJ2-1, with a possible D match to TRBD1 (6 bases). The J call may be mistaken, given a closer DNA end match to TRBJ2-5. The CDR3 runs to 14 residues. Per germline, CDR1 SGHAT and CDR2 FQNNGV. CDR3 sequence: CASSTTGNQETQYF. CDR3 in DNA: TGTGCCAGCAGCACAACAGGGAACCAAGAGACCCAGTACTTC.

This clonotype was counted a few times. V and J are TRBV7-9 and TRBJ1-1, with no clear D. Germline V gene lookup returns CDR1 SEHNR and CDR2 FQNEAQ (reference sequence). The CDR3 has 12 residues. V was pared by 0 bases and J by 6 bases, with 5 bases between. The DNA for the CDR3 is TGTGCCAGCAGCTTAGCAGACCCTGAAGCTTTCTTT. Encoded protein: CASSLADPEAFF.

This clonotype was seen ten or more times. The genes are TRBV20-1 and TRBJ2-7, with no clear D. The germline V gene encodes CDR1 DFQATT and CDR2 SNEGSKA (reference sequence). V was cut by 0 bases and J by 6 bases, with 9 bases left in between. The CDR3 consists of 12 residues. The CDR3 loop is CSAREDGVEQYF. CDR3 bases: TGCAGTGCTAGAGAGGATGGCGTCGAGCAGTACTTC.

This clonotype was counted ten times or more. The chain joins TRBV11-2 to TRBJ2-7, with 7 bases identical to TRBD2. Trimming at V came to 3 bases and at J to 1 base, leaving 6 bases not matched to a gene. The CDR3 length is 15 residues. The germline V gene encodes CDR1 SGHAT and CDR2 FQNNGV. The chain's CDR3 is CASSFRGVASYEQYF. CDR3 DNA sequence: TGTGCCAGCAGCTTTCGGGGGGTCGCATCCTACGAGCAGTACTTC. Looking up the rest from reference TRBV11-2 and TRBJ2-7 gives the full variable domain: EAGVAQSPRYKIIEKRQSVAFWCNPISGHATLYWYQQILGQGPKLLIQFQNNGVVDDSQLPKDRFSAERLKGVDSTLKIQPAKLEDSAVYLCASSFRGVASYEQYFGPGTRLTVT.

This clonotype was seen at least ten times. The J gene is TRBJ2-3, the V gene TRBV7-9, with 13 bases identical to TRBD2. This CDR3 contains 18 residues. CDR1 and CDR2 from the germline V gene are SEHNR and FQNEAQ (reference sequence). After removal of 4 bases from V and 6 bases from J, the junction contained 13 bases not matched to a gene. The CDR3 nucleotides read TGTGCCAGCAGCTCCACTAGCGGGAGGGCCTCTTCGTCGGATACGCAGTATTTT. Translated, it gives CASSSTSGRASSSDTQYF.

In its sample, this clonotype was seen many times. The chain is built from TRBV29-1 and TRBJ2-5; D may match TRBD1 or TRBD2 (6 bases each). Germline values: CDR1 SQVTM, CDR2 ANQGSEA. V was clipped by 5 bases and J by 4 bases, with 14 bases between them. This CDR3 contains 13 residues. The CDR3 spells CSVLGGGRETQYF. The CDR3 region has the DNA TGCAGCGTTTTGGGGGGCGGTCGAGAGACCCAGTACTTC.

This clonotype has ten or more counts. The genes are TRBV2 and TRBJ2-1, with D possibly TRBD2 on 6 matching bases. Germline V lookup: CDR1 SNHLY, CDR2 FYNNEI. Trimming took 7 bases from V and 2 from J, leaving 6 bases between them. This CDR3 is 12 amino acids long. CDR3 nucleotide sequence: TGTGCCAGCACGGGGGCCTACAATGAGCAGTTCTTC. Translated, it gives CASTGAYNEQFF.

The chain recombines TRBV6-1 with TRBJ2-1; 16 bases are shared with TRBD2. Germline assignment: CDR1 MNHNS and CDR2 SASEGT. J was trimmed by 8 bases and V by 7 bases; bases with no gene match: 11. CDR3 length: 17 residues. The chain's CDR3 is CASTPGTSGRARDEQFF. DNA for the CDR3: TGTGCCAGCACTCCAGGGACTAGCGGGAGGGCCCGGGATGAGCAGTTCTTC.

V gene TRBV28 combines with J gene TRBJ2-1; TRBD1 aligns across 10 bases. Germline trimming cut 8 bases from V and 3 bases from J; bases unmatched to any gene: 22. This CDR3 has 20 residues. Per the germline V gene, CDR1 is MDHEN and CDR2 is SYDVKM. The DNA for the CDR3 is TGTGCCAGCGCAGAATTCTCCTCGACAGGGGGCGCCGAGGGCTACAATGAGCAGTTCTTC. It codes for CASAEFSSTGGAEGYNEQFF.

The chain uses TRBV3-1 and TRBJ2-1; D may be TRBD1 (6 bases). The CDR3 contains 20 residues. Germline V gene sequence: CDR1 LGHDT, CDR2 YNNKEL (reference sequence). The V end was cut by 1 base, the J end by 5 bases, with 27 bases between. This CDR3 is CASSQVWGQRYPNKDNEQFF. The CDR3 bases are TGTGCCAGCAGCCAAGTGTGGGGACAACGCTACCCAAATAAAGACAATGAGCAGTTCTTC.

The rearrangement joins TRBV20-1 to TRBJ2-3; 11 bases agree with TRBD2. Germline-derived CDR1 and CDR2 are DFQATT and SNEGSKA (reference sequence). The CDR3 covers 16 residues. V gave up 6 bases and J gave up 3 bases; unmatched junction bases: 11. CDR3 sequence (DNA): TGCAGTGCGGAGGGACTAGCGGATGGTGGGACAGATACGCAGTATTTT. Residues: CSAEGLADGGTDTQYF.

This clonotype was counted many times. The gene calls are TRBV11-2 and TRBJ2-3; no clear D gene. This CDR3 contains 16 residues. Germline lookup yields CDR1 SGHAT and CDR2 FQNNGV. Trimming removed 4 bases at V and 0 bases at J, with 14 bases between. Written as DNA, the CDR3 is TGTGCCAGCAGCTACCGCCGGCCAGGAAGCACAGATACGCAGTATTTT. Protein product: CASSYRRPGSTDTQYF.

Turning to this clonotype: A read error may be the cause here, since a much bigger clone is one base away. The V gene is TRBV28, the J gene TRBJ2-7; the D is unclear. This CDR3 has 14 residues. V was cut by 4 bases and J by 4 bases, with 14 bases left in between. Germline CDR1 is MDHEN and CDR2 is SYDVKM. CDR3 amino acids: CASSSSGSRYEQYF. Written as DNA, the CDR3 is TGTGCCAGCAGTTCCTCGGGCTCAAGATACGAGCAGTACTTC.

In this sample, this clonotype turned up many times. The chain recombines TRBV28 with TRBJ2-3; 7 bases align to TRBD2. From germline, CDR1 is MDHEN and CDR2 SYDVKM. Losses at the gene ends were 6 bases for V and 4 bases for J; bases not matched to a gene: 4. The CDR3 runs to 13 residues. CDR3 coding DNA: TGTGCCAGCAGCCCGGGGGGACCAGATACGCAGTATTTT. Protein product: CASSPGGPDTQYF.